Sequencing of this T cell receptor (beta chain) was carried out in a study of shared T cell receptors in the human thymus. The V end was cut by 4 bases, the J end by 3 bases, with 6 bases between. The germline gives CDR1 MNHEY, CDR2 SVGAGI. CDR3 size: 12 residues. Produced via immunoSEQ multiplex PCR; TCRdb's table is partial and in-frame only. The sample carries 600,000 to 900,000 clones, approximately 85% recorded once. This sample was shared with a second study, whose subject was human thymus T cells. That source adds: Corrective cardiac surgery supplied the resected thymus tissue. Thymic and blood repertoires seemed to favor certain V and J genes. Among unrelated individuals, related research reported thymic repertoires that overlapped highly.

This rearrangement joins TRBV6-5 to TRBJ1-1; D is unclear. The sequenced sample was thymocytes. The receptor comes from a girl under three years old with a congenital heart defect. This CDR3 reads CASSFSDTEAFF. The CDR3 DNA sequence: TGTGCCAGCAGTTTTTCTGACACTGAAGCTTTCTTT.